Listed below are T cell receptor beta chains from one sample, sequenced in a study of lymphopenia after photon versus proton radiotherapy. The table came from immunoSEQ multiplex PCR; TCRdb's copy has only in-frame clones and leaves some out. The data contain fewer than 25,000 clones, roughly 89% of them singletons. This specimen was peripheral blood, taken from a patient treated with proton-based radiotherapy. These receptors were collected from a man of 80 years or more with esophageal cancer. Both conserved end residues are part of each CDR3. D genes are given only for firm matches. Not all rows give a size; the values are once, few, many and, for expanded clones, a class.

CDR3aa: CASSLDRGPYEQYF; CDR3nt: TGTGCCAGCAGCTTGGACAGGGGGCCCTACGAGCAGTACTTC; len: 14; j_gene: TRBJ2-7; abundance: .; v_gene: TRBV7-2; d_gene: TRBD1
CDR3aa: CASSFAGGSYNEQFF; CDR3nt: TGCGCCAGCAGCTTTGCAGGGGGCTCCTACAATGAGCAGTTCTTC; len: 15; j_gene: TRBJ2-1; abundance: .; v_gene: TRBV5-1; d_gene: TRBD1
CDR3aa: CASSDRAANEKLFF; CDR3nt: TGTGCCAGCAGCGACAGGGCTGCTAATGAAAAACTGTTTTTT; len: 14; j_gene: TRBJ1-4; abundance: .; v_gene: TRBV9; d_gene: .
CDR3aa: CASSSYRGTYEQYF; CDR3nt: TGTGCCAGCAGCTCGTATAGGGGGACCTACGAGCAGTACTTC; len: 14; j_gene: TRBJ2-7; abundance: .; v_gene: TRBV7-8; d_gene: .
CDR3aa: CASSIGLAADTQYF; CDR3nt: TGTGCCAGTAGTATAGGACTAGCAGCTGATACGCAGTATTTT; len: 14; j_gene: TRBJ2-3; abundance: .; v_gene: TRBV19; d_gene: TRBD2
CDR3aa: CASSRRLAGRTDTQYF; CDR3nt: TGCGCCAGCAGCCGTAGACTAGCGGGGCGCACAGATACGCAGTATTTT; len: 16; j_gene: TRBJ2-3; abundance: .; v_gene: TRBV4-3; d_gene: TRBD2
CDR3aa: CASSQDGRGRTDTQYF; CDR3nt: TGTGCCAGCAGCCAAGATGGGAGGGGAAGGACAGATACGCAGTATTTT; len: 16; j_gene: TRBJ2-3; abundance: .; v_gene: TRBV4-2; d_gene: TRBD2
CDR3aa: CASSKQAYQPQHF; CDR3nt: TGTGCCAGCAGTAAACAGGCGTATCAGCCCCAGCATTTT; len: 13; j_gene: TRBJ1-5; abundance: .; v_gene: TRBV6-6; d_gene: .
CDR3aa: CASSLSGQGFGEQFF; CDR3nt: TGTGCTAGCAGCTTAAGTGGACAGGGCTTTGGTGAGCAGTTCTTC; len: 15; j_gene: TRBJ2-1; abundance: once; v_gene: TRBV7-7; d_gene: TRBD1
CDR3aa: CASSLGGQPDGYTF; CDR3nt: TGCGCCAGCAGCTTGGGGGGACAGCCAGATGGCTACACCTTC; len: 14; j_gene: TRBJ1-2; abundance: .; v_gene: TRBV5-1; d_gene: TRBD1
CDR3aa: CASRVRGGNEKLFF; CDR3nt: TGTGCCAGTAGAGTCAGGGGGGGGAATGAAAAACTGTTTTTT; len: 14; j_gene: TRBJ1-4; abundance: few; v_gene: TRBV19; d_gene: TRBD1
CDR3aa: CASSMRLRGEQYF; CDR3nt: TGTGCCAGTAGTATGCGGCTGCGCGGCGAGCAGTACTTC; len: 13; j_gene: TRBJ2-7; abundance: .; v_gene: TRBV19; d_gene: .
CDR3aa: CATAGVAGGSEQFF; CDR3nt: TGTGCCACGGCCGGTGTAGCGGGAGGAAGTGAGCAGTTCTTC; len: 14; j_gene: TRBJ2-1; abundance: .; v_gene: TRBV15; d_gene: TRBD2
CDR3aa: CATSEGWQETQYF; CDR3nt: TGTGCCACCTCGGAGGGCTGGCAAGAGACCCAGTACTTC; len: 13; j_gene: TRBJ2-5; abundance: once; v_gene: TRBV10-3; d_gene: .
CDR3aa: CASSVGTRRETQYF; CDR3nt: TGCGCCAGCAGCGTCGGGACTAGGAGGGAGACCCAGTACTTC; len: 14; j_gene: TRBJ2-5; abundance: .; v_gene: TRBV5-1; d_gene: TRBD2
CDR3aa: CASSSPLTGNGYTF; CDR3nt: TGTGCCAGCAGTTCACCCCTGACAGGGAACGGCTACACCTTC; len: 14; j_gene: TRBJ1-2; abundance: few; v_gene: TRBV27; d_gene: TRBD1
CDR3aa: CASRDRVGVTNYGYTF; CDR3nt: TGTGCCAGCCGGGACAGGGTCGGAGTTACTAACTATGGCTACACCTTC; len: 16; j_gene: TRBJ1-2; abundance: few; v_gene: TRBV27; d_gene: TRBD1
CDR3aa: CASSYRDYNEQFF; CDR3nt: TGTGCCAGCAGTTACAGGGACTACAATGAGCAGTTCTTC; len: 13; j_gene: TRBJ2-1; abundance: few; v_gene: TRBV25-1; d_gene: .
CDR3aa: CASSVGMGSGANVLTF; CDR3nt: TGTGCCAGCAGCGTCGGAATGGGCTCTGGGGCCAACGTCCTGACTTTC; len: 16; j_gene: TRBJ2-6; abundance: .; v_gene: TRBV9; d_gene: .
CDR3aa: CASSTRGGSDTQYF; CDR3nt: TGTGCCAGTAGTACCAGGGGCGGGTCAGATACGCAGTATTTT; len: 14; j_gene: TRBJ2-3; abundance: once; v_gene: TRBV19; d_gene: .
CDR3aa: CASSLRAGVGNEQFF; CDR3nt: TGTGCCAGCAGCTTGCGAGCGGGAGTAGGCAATGAGCAGTTCTTC; len: 15; j_gene: TRBJ2-1; abundance: .; v_gene: TRBV5-6; d_gene: TRBD2
CDR3aa: CASSTGIRVDYGYTF; CDR3nt: TGTGCCAGCAGCACAGGAATAAGGGTTGACTATGGCTACACCTTC; len: 15; j_gene: TRBJ1-2; abundance: .; v_gene: TRBV7-8; d_gene: .
CDR3aa: CASSYGAGMDQPQHF; CDR3nt: TGTGCCAGCAGTTACGGCGCGGGTATGGATCAGCCCCAGCATTTT; len: 15; j_gene: TRBJ1-5; abundance: .; v_gene: TRBV6-5; d_gene: .
CDR3aa: CASSLLAGATGELFF; CDR3nt: TGTGCCAGCAGCTTACTCGCGGGAGCCACCGGGGAGCTGTTTTTT; len: 15; j_gene: TRBJ2-2; abundance: once; v_gene: TRBV7-9; d_gene: TRBD2
CDR3aa: CASSQGAVFANYGYTF; CDR3nt: TGTGCCAGCAGCCAAGGGGCCGTTTTCGCTAACTATGGCTACACCTTC; len: 16; j_gene: TRBJ1-2; abundance: .; v_gene: TRBV7-9; d_gene: .
CDR3aa: CASSGTGVGEKLFF; CDR3nt: TGCGCCAGCAGCGGCACAGGGGTCGGTGAAAAACTGTTTTTT; len: 14; j_gene: TRBJ1-4; abundance: once; v_gene: TRBV4-1; d_gene: TRBD1
CDR3aa: CASVGGGFAGYTF; CDR3nt: TGTGCCTCGGTGGGGGGTGGCTTTGCTGGCTACACCTTC; len: 13; j_gene: TRBJ1-2; abundance: once; v_gene: TRBV2; d_gene: .
CDR3aa: CATSFLGANEKLFF; CDR3nt: TGTGCCACCTCCTTTTTAGGGGCTAATGAAAAACTGTTTTTT; len: 14; j_gene: TRBJ1-4; abundance: .; v_gene: TRBV25-1; d_gene: .
CDR3aa: CASSPEQLYNEQFF; CDR3nt: TGTGCCAGCAGCCCCGAGCAACTTTACAATGAGCAGTTCTTC; len: 14; j_gene: TRBJ2-1; abundance: .; v_gene: TRBV7-2; d_gene: .
CDR3aa: CASSVGAAMNTEAFF; CDR3nt: TGTGCCAGCAGCGTAGGGGCAGCTATGAACACTGAAGCTTTCTTT; len: 15; j_gene: TRBJ1-1; abundance: .; v_gene: TRBV9; d_gene: .
CDR3aa: CSVEDPPGQGAFF; CDR3nt: TGCAGCGTTGAAGACCCCCCGGGACAGGGAGCTTTCTTT; len: 13; j_gene: TRBJ1-1; abundance: .; v_gene: TRBV29-1; d_gene: TRBD1
CDR3aa: CASSPRTGTYGYTF; CDR3nt: TGTGCCAGCAGCCCACGGACAGGAACCTATGGCTACACCTTC; len: 14; j_gene: TRBJ1-2; abundance: .; v_gene: TRBV7-2; d_gene: TRBD1
CDR3aa: CSVADRGGQPQHF; CDR3nt: TGCAGCGTCGCCGACAGGGGCGGGCAGCCCCAGCATTTT; len: 13; j_gene: TRBJ1-5; abundance: .; v_gene: TRBV29-1; d_gene: TRBD1
CDR3aa: CATKVVGWNTEAFF; CDR3nt: TGTGCCACCAAAGTAGTAGGATGGAACACTGAAGCTTTCTTT; len: 14; j_gene: TRBJ1-1; abundance: .; v_gene: TRBV19; d_gene: .
CDR3aa: CASSFLALTNYGYTF; CDR3nt: TGTGCCAGCAGCTTTTTGGCATTGACTAACTATGGCTACACCTTC; len: 15; j_gene: TRBJ1-2; abundance: .; v_gene: TRBV5-6; d_gene: .
CDR3aa: CASSVGYGRGKLFF; CDR3nt: TGTGCCAGCAGCGTAGGCTATGGCCGCGGGAAACTGTTTTTT; len: 14; j_gene: TRBJ1-4; abundance: .; v_gene: TRBV9; d_gene: .
CDR3aa: CASSQDEGAFVMNTEAFF; CDR3nt: TGTGCCAGCAGCCAAGATGAAGGGGCGTTTGTTATGAACACTGAAGCTTTCTTT; len: 18; j_gene: TRBJ1-1; abundance: .; v_gene: TRBV4-2; d_gene: .
CDR3aa: CASRGGVGPQHF; CDR3nt: TGTGCCAGCAGAGGAGGGGTGGGGCCCCAGCATTTT; len: 12; j_gene: TRBJ1-5; abundance: .; v_gene: TRBV11-3; d_gene: .
CDR3aa: CASSLAGHNYGYTF; CDR3nt: TGTGCCAGCAGCTTAGCGGGTCATAACTATGGCTACACCTTC; len: 14; j_gene: TRBJ1-2; abundance: .; v_gene: TRBV7-9; d_gene: .
CDR3aa: CASSLSSTGRGNEKLFF; CDR3nt: TGCGCCAGCAGCTTGAGTTCAACGGGCAGGGGAAATGAAAAACTGTTTTTT; len: 17; j_gene: TRBJ1-4; abundance: .; v_gene: TRBV5-1; d_gene: .
CDR3aa: CASSVQGWDEKLFF; CDR3nt: TGTGCCAGCAGCGTTCAGGGTTGGGATGAAAAACTGTTTTTT; len: 14; j_gene: TRBJ1-4; abundance: .; v_gene: TRBV7-2; d_gene: .
CDR3aa: CATSQRAFGLGETQYF; CDR3nt: TGTGCCACCAGCCAAAGAGCGTTCGGGTTGGGAGAGACCCAGTACTTC; len: 16; j_gene: TRBJ2-5; abundance: .; v_gene: TRBV15; d_gene: .
CDR3aa: CASSAPRTSSSTDTQYF; CDR3nt: TGTGCCAGCAGCGCCCCCCGGACTTCCTCTAGCACAGATACGCAGTATTTT; len: 17; j_gene: TRBJ2-3; abundance: .; v_gene: TRBV9; d_gene: .
CDR3aa: CAWSPLAGGILSTDTQYF; CDR3nt: TGTGCCTGGAGTCCTCTAGCGGGGGGAATCTTAAGCACAGATACGCAGTATTTT; len: 18; j_gene: TRBJ2-3; abundance: .; v_gene: TRBV30; d_gene: TRBD2
CDR3aa: CASSLHPGNTEAFF; CDR3nt: TGTGCCAGCAGCTTACATCCCGGGAACACTGAAGCTTTCTTT; len: 14; j_gene: TRBJ1-1; abundance: few; v_gene: TRBV11-3; d_gene: .
CDR3aa: CASSLNYWGYEQFF; CDR3nt: TGTGCCAGCAGCTTGAATTACTGGGGATATGAGCAGTTCTTC; len: 14; j_gene: TRBJ2-1; abundance: .; v_gene: TRBV5-5; d_gene: .
CDR3aa: CASSLTTYPAYEQYF; CDR3nt: TGTGCCAGCAGCTTGACCACCTACCCAGCCTACGAGCAGTACTTC; len: 15; j_gene: TRBJ2-7; abundance: few; v_gene: TRBV5-5; d_gene: .
CDR3aa: CATSRGTGNEQFF; CDR3nt: TGTGCCACCAGCAGGGGAACAGGGAATGAGCAGTTCTTC; len: 13; j_gene: TRBJ2-1; abundance: .; v_gene: TRBV15; d_gene: .
CDR3aa: CASRARGARADTQYF; CDR3nt: TGTGCCAGCAGAGCCCGCGGGGCCAGGGCAGATACGCAGTATTTT; len: 15; j_gene: TRBJ2-3; abundance: .; v_gene: TRBV7-6; d_gene: .
CDR3aa: CAISRQVPESGNTIYF; CDR3nt: TGTGCCATCAGCAGACAGGTACCCGAATCTGGAAACACCATATATTTT; len: 16; j_gene: TRBJ1-3; abundance: .; v_gene: TRBV10-3; d_gene: .
CDR3aa: CATSREGGRPQHF; CDR3nt: TGTGCCACCAGCAGAGAGGGGGGTCGGCCCCAGCATTTT; len: 13; j_gene: TRBJ1-5; abundance: .; v_gene: TRBV15; d_gene: .
CDR3aa: CASSPDRVGYNYGYTF; CDR3nt: TGCGCCAGCAGCCCCGACAGGGTAGGATATAACTATGGCTACACCTTC; len: 16; j_gene: TRBJ1-2; abundance: .; v_gene: TRBV5-1; d_gene: TRBD1